These 32 T cell receptor beta chains originate from one sample sequenced in a study of Graves' ophthalmopathy and Graves' hyperthyroidism. The authors amplified TCR beta CDR3 regions from RNA transcripts. Investigators did first-round RT-PCR with HTBI primers, then second-round multiplex PCR. TCRdb called the multiplex PCR reads again in MiXCR, with one record for every CDR3 protein. This sample has about 410,000 distinct CDR3 sequences, with around 16% found just once. The sequenced sample was peripheral blood. The receptor source for this set is a woman between 18 and 29 years old with Graves' ophthalmopathy.

The chain recombines TRBV30 with TRBJ1-3; D call uncertain. The V end was cut by 4 bases, the J end by 0 bases, with 7 bases between. This CDR3 is built from 13 residues. Germline V gene sequence: CDR1 GTSNPN, CDR2 SVGIG (reference sequence). DNA of the CDR3: TGTGCCTGGACTCGGAACTCTGGAAACACCATATATTTT. It codes for CAWTRNSGNTIYF.

This clonotype was seen at least ten times. One end of the junction does not line up with germline, which may come from a read error. The chain combines TRBV7-7 with TRBJ2-2; perhaps TRBD1 as D (5 bases). In germline, CDR1 is SSHAT, CDR2 FNYEAQ (reference sequence). The CDR3 totals 13 residues. CDR3 nucleotides: TGTGCTAGCAGCTTGACAGTGAGTGGGGAGCTGTTTTTT. Its protein product is CASSLTVSGELFF. The variable domain in full, completed from reference TRBV7-7 and TRBJ2-2, reads GAGVSQSPRYKVTKRGQDVTLRCDPISSHATLYWYQQALGQGPEFLTYFNYEAQPDKSGLPSDRFSAERPEGSISTLTIQRTEQRDSAMYRCASSLTVSGELFFGEGSRLTVL.

In its sample, this clonotype was seen many times. The chain couples TRBV5-1 to TRBJ1-1; unclear D gene. Germline lookup yields CDR1 SGHRS and CDR2 YFSETQ. The V and J ends lost 2 bases and 2 bases respectively, with 13 bases between them. The CDR3 covers 15 residues. CDR3 amino acids: CASSFTGTGNTEAFF. For the CDR3, the DNA is TGCGCCAGCAGCTTCACGGGAACGGGAAACACTGAAGCTTTCTTT.

The sample holds many counts of this clonotype. CDR3 residues: CASRYRVNTEAFF. CDR3 coding DNA: TGTGCCAGCAGGTACAGGGTGAACACTGAAGCTTTCTTT. The rearrangement joins TRBV6-5 to TRBJ1-1, with a tentative D call TRBD1 (6 bases). Germline V CDR1 and CDR2: MNHEY, SVGAGI. The ends were cut back, 6 bases at V and 0 bases at J, with 8 bases in the middle. The length of the CDR3 is 13 residues.

This clonotype was seen repeatedly, ten times or more. The rearrangement links TRBV29-1 to TRBJ2-5, with D unclear. There are 11 residues in the CDR3. Germline CDR1 is SQVTM and CDR2 is ANQGSEA. V was trimmed by 3 bases and J by 5 bases, leaving 7 bases between them. Here the CDR3 reads CSVDLGETQYF. DNA for the CDR3: TGCAGCGTTGACTTGGGGGAGACCCAGTACTTC.

This clonotype was detected ten times or more. The CDR3 DNA reads as TGTGCCAGCACCGCCCGAGGGGATAACACTGAAGCTTTCTTT. It codes for CASTARGDNTEAFF. The chain uses TRBV7-9 and TRBJ1-1, with D maybe TRBD1 (5 bases). The CDR3 extends over 14 amino acids. CDR1 and CDR2 (germline): SEHNR, FQNEAQ (reference sequence). V was trimmed by 7 bases and J by 2 bases, leaving 14 bases between them.

This clonotype showed up many times. The chain uses TRBV12-3 or TRBV12-4 and TRBJ2-7; D is perhaps TRBD1 or TRBD2 (5 bases each). CDR3 size: 15 residues. Trimming shortened V by 3 bases and J by 0 bases, and 12 bases separated the two germline ends. CDR3 amino acids: CASSFLGPSSYEQYF. The CDR3, as DNA: TGTGCCAGCAGTTTCCTGGGACCTTCCTCCTACGAGCAGTACTTC.

This clonotype was counted at least ten times. This chain uses TRBV4-1 with TRBJ1-6; 10 bases are shared with TRBD1. The CDR3 totals 17 residues. From germline, CDR1 is MGHRA and CDR2 YSYEKL. The V gene end was trimmed by 3 bases and the J gene end by 9 bases; junction bases not matched to a gene: 11. The CDR3 coding sequence is TGCGCCAGCAGCCACCCAGGGACAGGGGCCGTCCCTTCACCCCTCCACTTT. Protein product: CASSHPGTGAVPSPLHF.

This clonotype was seen many times. For the CDR3, the DNA is TGTGCCAGCAGCCAAGAGGGGACGGGAGATGAAGCTTTCTTT. Its protein product is CASSQEGTGDEAFF. The gene calls are TRBV3-1 and TRBJ1-1, with a tentative D call TRBD1 (5 bases). This CDR3 spans 14 amino acids. The germline gives CDR1 LGHDT, CDR2 YNNKEL (reference sequence). V gave up 0 bases and J gave up 7 bases, with 12 bases separating them. The variable domain in full, completed from reference TRBV3-1 and TRBJ1-1, reads DTAVSQTPKYLVTQMGNDKSIKCEQNLGHDTMYWYKQDSKKFLKIMFSYNNKELIINETVPNRFSPKSPDKAHLNLHINSLELGDSAVYFCASSQEGTGDEAFFGQGTRLTVV.

This clonotype has ten or more counts. The chain combines TRBV20-1 with TRBJ1-2; tentative D call: TRBD1 (6 bases). From germline, CDR1 is DFQATT and CDR2 SNEGSKA (reference sequence). Trimming stripped 3 bases from V and 5 bases from J, with 22 bases between. The CDR3 spans 16 residues. The CDR3 loop reads CSASRRGGGFEYGYTF. The CDR3 DNA reads TGCAGTGCTAGTCGGCGGGGAGGGGGGTTTGAGTATGGCTACACCTTC.

This clonotype occurred many times. The V and J genes are TRBV7-2 and TRBJ2-7; D ambiguous. The V end was cut by 2 bases, the J end by 2 bases, with 13 bases between. The CDR3 loop spans 15 amino acids. From germline, CDR1 is SGHTA and CDR2 FQGNSA. The CDR3 loop is CASSLRTLKPYEQYF. As DNA, the CDR3 is TGTGCCAGCAGCTTAAGGACCCTAAAACCCTACGAGCAGTACTTC.

Many counts were recorded for this clonotype. This chain joins TRBV6-5 and TRBJ2-5; no clear D gene. V gave up 4 bases and J gave up 5 bases, with 14 bases separating them. Germline values: CDR1 MNHEY, CDR2 SVGAGI. This CDR3 is 14 amino acids long. CDR3 sequence reads: CASSSTRTGETQYF. The CDR3 DNA is TGTGCCAGCAGTTCTACCCGGACCGGGGAGACCCAGTACTTC.

This clonotype was counted between two and nine times. The rearrangement links TRBV4-1 to TRBJ1-1; D gene ambiguous. The germline V gene has CDR1 MGHRA and CDR2 YSYEKL. The CDR3 has 16 amino acids. Deletions cut 0 bases from V and 1 base from J, with 12 bases between. The CDR3 is CASSQDSRLANTEAFF. CDR3 coding DNA: TGCGCCAGCAGCCAAGATTCAAGACTGGCGAACACTGAAGCTTTCTTT.

This clonotype has at least ten counts. This chain joins TRBV6-1 and TRBJ1-2, with 9 bases that match TRBD1. Germline assignment: CDR1 MNHNS and CDR2 SASEGT. The CDR3 runs 16 residues. With 5 bases clipped from V and 0 bases from J, the junction kept 7 bases outside the gene matches. CDR3 protein: CASSRTGVQANYGYTF. The DNA of the CDR3 is TGTGCCAGCAGTCGGACAGGGGTACAAGCTAACTATGGCTACACCTTC.

Many counts were recorded for this clonotype. V gene TRBV7-2 combines with J gene TRBJ1-1, with D possibly being TRBD1 (5 bases). V was pared by 1 base and J by 1 base, with 7 bases between. From germline, CDR1 is SGHTA and CDR2 FQGNSA. The CDR3 loop spans 14 amino acids. CDR3: CASSLVDRNTEAFF. CDR3 DNA sequence: TGTGCCAGCAGCTTAGTAGACAGGAACACTGAAGCTTTCTTT.

The V and J genes are TRBV4-3 and TRBJ1-2; a weak D match, TRBD1 (6 bases). V was pared by 1 base and J by 2 bases, with 11 bases between. Germline V CDR1 and CDR2: LGHNA, YSLEER. The CDR3 is 15 residues long. CDR3 amino acids: CASSQGGGQNYGYTF. The DNA of the CDR3 is TGCGCCAGCAGCCAAGGCGGGGGACAAAACTATGGCTACACCTTC.

This clonotype was counted many times. The chain is built from TRBV6-5 and TRBJ2-7, with TRBD2 identical over 7 bases. The trim removed 6 bases at V and 2 bases at J, leaving 13 bases unmatched. The germline V gene encodes CDR1 MNHEY and CDR2 SVGAGI. The CDR3 sequence is 16 residues long. The CDR3 loop is CASRADTQAGPYEQYF. In DNA form, the CDR3 reads TGTGCCAGCAGGGCTGACACCCAAGCGGGACCCTACGAGCAGTACTTC.

In its sample, this clonotype was seen many times. The CDR3 spells CSVERTNTEAFF. The CDR3 DNA follows: TGCAGCGTTGAACGCACGAACACTGAAGCTTTCTTT. The V and J genes are TRBV29-1 and TRBJ1-1; D remains unclear. The CDR3 loop spans 12 amino acids. Trimming removed 2 bases from V and 1 base from J, with 5 bases in between. The germline V gene encodes CDR1 SQVTM and CDR2 ANQGSEA.

This clonotype was seen at least ten times. The chain is built from TRBV20-1 and TRBJ2-5; no reliable D call. Between the trimmed V and J ends, which lost 7 bases and 3 bases, there was a span of 15 bases. CDR3 length: 13 amino acids. Germline CDR1 and CDR2: DFQATT and SNEGSKA (reference sequence). DNA for the CDR3: TGCAGTGGCAAAAGGGCGGTGGAAGAGACCCAGTACTTC. This sequence encodes CSGKRAVEETQYF.

This clonotype was detected many times. The chain recombines TRBV12-3 or TRBV12-4 with TRBJ1-2, with 8 bases lining up with TRBD1. The trim removed 4 bases at V and 4 bases at J, leaving 5 bases unmatched. CDR3 length: 14 amino acids. The DNA for the CDR3 is TGTGCCAGCAGTTACCAGGGGGCTTTCTATGGCTACACCTTC. Its translation: CASSYQGAFYGYTF.

This clonotype has a handful of counts. V usage is TRBV6-1 and J usage is TRBJ2-7, with TRBD1 matching 7 bases. The CDR3 totals 15 residues. V shed 3 bases and J 0 bases; nucleotides not matched to a gene: 5. In germline, CDR1 is MNHNS, CDR2 SASEGT. In DNA form, the CDR3 reads TGTGCCAGCAGTGAGGGACAGTCCATCTCCTACGAGCAGTACTTC. Translated, it gives CASSEGQSISYEQYF.

This clonotype was recorded at least ten times. The CDR3 region is CASSRGGNTEAFF. The DNA for the CDR3 is TGTGCCAGCAGCCGGGGCGGGAACACTGAAGCTTTCTTT. V usage is TRBV6-5 and J usage is TRBJ1-1; D possibly corresponds to TRBD1 (5 bases). The germline gives CDR1 MNHEY, CDR2 SVGAGI. The V end lost 6 bases, the J end lost 1 base, and 9 bases lay between the germline ends. The CDR3 spans 13 residues.

This clonotype was recorded at least ten times. V usage is TRBV7-3 and J usage is TRBJ1-2; D call uncertain. Germline V CDR1 and CDR2: SGHTA, FQGTGA. The length of the CDR3 is 13 residues. Trimming removed 3 bases from V and 7 bases from J, with 12 bases in between. The CDR3 here is CASSFFGVSGYTF. In DNA form, the CDR3 reads TGTGCCAGCAGCTTCTTTGGGGTTTCTGGCTACACCTTC.

This clonotype was picked up many times. The genes are TRBV29-1 and TRBJ1-1; 9 bases are a match to TRBD1. CDR3 length: 13 residues. Germline V gene sequence: CDR1 SQVTM, CDR2 ANQGSEA. After removal of 4 bases from V and 5 bases from J, the junction contained 5 bases not matched to a gene. The DNA of the CDR3 is TGCAGCGTTGTAGGACAGGGGAGGACTGAAGCTTTCTTT. Protein: CSVVGQGRTEAFF.

At least ten counts were recorded for this clonotype. This rearrangement joins TRBV12-3 or TRBV12-4 to TRBJ1-1; TRBD1 matches 7 bases. The J segment lost 1 base and the V segment lost 7 bases, leaving 6 bases of the junction unmatched. The CDR3 is 14 residues long. CDR3 DNA sequence: TGTGCCAGCATCATGACAGGGCCGAACACTGAAGCTTTCTTT. The encoded protein is CASIMTGPNTEAFF.

This clonotype was counted many times. V usage is TRBV7-2 and J usage is TRBJ1-1; possibly TRBD1 for D (6 bases). CDR3 length: 14 residues. The germline V gene has CDR1 SGHTA and CDR2 FQGNSA. Between the trimmed V and J ends, which lost 5 bases and 1 base, there was a span of 11 bases. As DNA, the CDR3 is TGTGCCAGCAGCCTGGGACATTCGAACACTGAAGCTTTCTTT. This translates into CASSLGHSNTEAFF.

Many counts were recorded for this clonotype. The chain has TRBV29-1 and TRBJ1-2; D is unresolved. There are 15 residues in the CDR3. Germline CDR1 reads SQVTM; CDR2 reads ANQGSEA. V lost 4 bases and J 2 bases, leaving 17 bases between the germline ends. For the CDR3, the DNA is TGCAGCGTTGGTAAAGGGCCCTCGGGCAACTATGGCTACACCTTC. Translation gives CSVGKGPSGNYGYTF.

This clonotype was counted ten times or more. The chain employs TRBV6-2 or TRBV6-3 and TRBJ2-5; no clear D gene. Germline CDR1 MNHEY, CDR2 SVGEGT. The CDR3 contains 14 residues. Trimming left V 0 bases short and J 5 bases short, with 10 bases between. Here the CDR3 reads CASSYSIRVETQYF. CDR3 DNA sequence: TGTGCCAGCAGTTACTCGATACGGGTTGAGACCCAGTACTTC.

The table lists this clonotype with many counts. The CDR3 DNA reads as TGTGCCAGCAGTACCCTCGGGTGGGTGGCTGAAGCTTTCTTT. This gives the protein CASSTLGWVAEAFF. The chain combines TRBV12-3 or TRBV12-4 with TRBJ1-1, with D unresolved. The CDR3 runs to 14 residues. V lost 5 bases to trimming and J lost 6 bases, with 16 bases between them.

The table lists this clonotype with many counts. J is TRBJ1-1 and V is TRBV28; no reliable D call. Looked up from germline, CDR1 is MDHEN and CDR2 is SYDVKM. This CDR3 is 15 amino acids long. Trimming removed 6 bases from V and 0 bases from J, with 14 bases in between. The DNA of the CDR3 is TGTGCCAGCAGCCCACCGGGAGGCTTGAACACTGAAGCTTTCTTT. Its translation: CASSPPGGLNTEAFF.

Many counts were recorded for this clonotype. This chain joins TRBV2 and TRBJ2-3, with 7 bases that match TRBD1. The junction had 11 bases not matched to a gene; V was cut back by 8 bases and J by 12 bases. The CDR3 loop spans 12 amino acids. Per germline, CDR1 SNHLY and CDR2 FYNNEI. The CDR3: CASQGETAAQYF. The CDR3 nucleotides are TGTGCCAGCCAGGGGGAGACGGCTGCACAGTATTTT.

This clonotype has at least ten counts. V usage is TRBV28 and J usage is TRBJ2-7, with 9 positions matching TRBD1. CDR1 MDHEN and CDR2 SYDVKM come from the germline V gene. The CDR3 runs 15 residues. The junction had 11 bases not matched to a gene; V was cut back by 8 bases and J by 3 bases. CDR3 region: CASQTGGQGYYEQYF. In DNA, the CDR3 is TGTGCCAGCCAAACCGGAGGACAGGGGTACTACGAGCAGTACTTC.